The rows below give T cell receptor beta chains drawn from one sample of a study of regulatory T cells in long-lasting Graves disease. Using its own MiXCR run on the multiplex PCR reads, TCRdb lists one record per CDR3 protein. Of about 530,000 distinct CDR3 sequences in the sample, approximately 16% are singletons; the top ten hold roughly 25%. The same specimen was also included in a second study, on T cells in Graves' hyperthyroidism and ophthalmopathy.

The source material was peripheral blood mononuclear cells (PBMCs), sampled at new diagnosis, from a patient treated with antithyroid drugs. These receptors were taken from a middle-aged woman with Graves disease. Both conserved end residues are part of each CDR3. The D gene is left open where the match is weak. Size is stated for part of the rows, as once, few or many counts, or as a class when the clone is expanded.

>TRBV3-1|-|TRBJ1-3|-
TGTGCCAGCAGCCCGCTGGCCAGGGTAGACACCATATATTTT
CASSPLARVDTIYF
>TRBV7-8|-|TRBJ1-4|many
TGTGCCAGCAGCTTACGACGGTGGACCTTTAATGAAAAACTGTTTTTT
CASSLRRWTFNEKLFF
>TRBV6-1|-|TRBJ1-2|many
TGTGCCAGCCGGGAGGTGAACTATGGCTACACCTTC
CASREVNYGYTF
>TRBV11-2|-|TRBJ1-6|many
TGTGCCAGCACATCGGAGTATTCACCCCTCCACTTT
CASTSEYSPLHF
>TRBV18|-|TRBJ2-3|-
TGTGCCAGCTCACCACCGTCGAGAGGCTTGAACACAGATACGCAGTATTTT
CASSPPSRGLNTDTQYF
>TRBV5-4|-|TRBJ2-5|-
TGTGTGACAGGACCGACGGGGTTAGAGACCCAGTACTTC
CVTGPTGLETQYF
>TRBV3-1|-|TRBJ1-1|many
TGTGCCAGCAGCTTATCCTCCAGTGAAGCTTTCTTT
CASSLSSSEAFF
>TRBV28|-|TRBJ1-2|few
TGTGCCAGCAGTTCCGGGACGGGAATTTATGGCTACACCTTC
CASSSGTGIYGYTF
>TRBV6-1|-|TRBJ1-1|many
TGTGCCAGCAGAGTTTCGCAGGGGACTGAAGCTTTCTTT
CASRVSQGTEAFF
>TRBV29-1|-|TRBJ2-2|-
TGCAGCGTTGAAATTACGCGGGGGGAGCTGTTTTTT
CSVEITRGELFF
>TRBV12-3/TRBV12-4|-|TRBJ1-5|-
TGTGCCAGCAGTTTCAGGGTTGGACAGCCCCAGCATTTT
CASSFRVGQPQHF
>TRBV10-3|-|TRBJ1-1|many
TGTGCCATCAGTGCTGATATAGTTTGGAACACTGAAGCTTTCTTT
CAISADIVWNTEAFF
>TRBV5-1|TRBD1|TRBJ1-6|many
TGCGCCAGCAGCTTGGAAGGGACAGCAGATTCACCCCTCCACTTT
CASSLEGTADSPLHF
>TRBV11-2|-|TRBJ1-2|few
TGTGCCAGCAGCTTAGATAGGAGTAACTATGGCTACACCTTC
CASSLDRSNYGYTF
>TRBV7-8|-|TRBJ1-2|many
TGTGCCAGCAGCTTCACACCCACAGCGAAAGTATCGGTCTCTAACTATGGCTACACCTTC
CASSFTPTAKVSVSNYGYTF